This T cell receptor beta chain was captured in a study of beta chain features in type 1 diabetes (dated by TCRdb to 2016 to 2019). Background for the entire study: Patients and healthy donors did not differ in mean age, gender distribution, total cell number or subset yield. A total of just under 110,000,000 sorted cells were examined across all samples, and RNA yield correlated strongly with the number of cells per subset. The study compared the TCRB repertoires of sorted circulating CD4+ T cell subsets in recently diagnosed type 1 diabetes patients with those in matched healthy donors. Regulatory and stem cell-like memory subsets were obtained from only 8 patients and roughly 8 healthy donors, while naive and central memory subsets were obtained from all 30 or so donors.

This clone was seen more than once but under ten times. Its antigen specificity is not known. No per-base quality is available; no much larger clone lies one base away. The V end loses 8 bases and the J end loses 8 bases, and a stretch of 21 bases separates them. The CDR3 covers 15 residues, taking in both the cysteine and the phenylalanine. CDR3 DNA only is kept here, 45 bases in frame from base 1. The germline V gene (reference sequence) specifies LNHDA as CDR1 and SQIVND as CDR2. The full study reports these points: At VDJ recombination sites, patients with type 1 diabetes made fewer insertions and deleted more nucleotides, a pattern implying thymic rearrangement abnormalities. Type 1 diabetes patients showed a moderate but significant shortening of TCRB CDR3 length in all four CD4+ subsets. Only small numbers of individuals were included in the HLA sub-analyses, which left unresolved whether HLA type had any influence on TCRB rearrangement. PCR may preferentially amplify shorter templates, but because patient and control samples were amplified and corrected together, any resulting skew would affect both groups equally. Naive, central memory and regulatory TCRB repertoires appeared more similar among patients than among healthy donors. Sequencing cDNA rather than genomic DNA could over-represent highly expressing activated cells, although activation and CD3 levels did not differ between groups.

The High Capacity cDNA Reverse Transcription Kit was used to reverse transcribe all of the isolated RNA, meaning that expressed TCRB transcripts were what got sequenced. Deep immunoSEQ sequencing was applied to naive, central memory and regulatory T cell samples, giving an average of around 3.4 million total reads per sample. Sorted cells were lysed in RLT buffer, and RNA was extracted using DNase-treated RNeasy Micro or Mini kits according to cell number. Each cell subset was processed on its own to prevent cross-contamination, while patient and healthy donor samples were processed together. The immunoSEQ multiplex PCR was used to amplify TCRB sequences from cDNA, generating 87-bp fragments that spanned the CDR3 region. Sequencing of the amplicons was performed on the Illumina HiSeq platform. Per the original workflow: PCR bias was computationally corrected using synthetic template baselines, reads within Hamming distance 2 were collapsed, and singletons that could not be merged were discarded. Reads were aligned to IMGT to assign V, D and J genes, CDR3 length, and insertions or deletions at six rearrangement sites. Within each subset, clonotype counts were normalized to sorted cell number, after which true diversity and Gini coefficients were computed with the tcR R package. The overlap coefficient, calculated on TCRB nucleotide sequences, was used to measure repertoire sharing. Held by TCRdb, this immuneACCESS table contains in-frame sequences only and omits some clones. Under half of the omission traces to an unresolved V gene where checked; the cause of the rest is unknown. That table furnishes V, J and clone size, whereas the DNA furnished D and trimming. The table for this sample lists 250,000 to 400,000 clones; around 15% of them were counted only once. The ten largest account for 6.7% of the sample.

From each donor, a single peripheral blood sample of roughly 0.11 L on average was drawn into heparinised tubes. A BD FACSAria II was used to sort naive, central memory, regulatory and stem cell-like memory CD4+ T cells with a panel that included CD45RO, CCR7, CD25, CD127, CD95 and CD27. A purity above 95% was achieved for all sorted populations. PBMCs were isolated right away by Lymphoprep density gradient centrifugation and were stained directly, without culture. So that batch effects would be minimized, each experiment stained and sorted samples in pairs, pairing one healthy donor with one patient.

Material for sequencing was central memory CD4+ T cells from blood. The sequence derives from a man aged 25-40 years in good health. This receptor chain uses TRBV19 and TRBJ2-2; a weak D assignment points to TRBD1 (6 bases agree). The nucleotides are TGTGCCAGTGGCCCGACAGGCGCGGGCGCAGGGGAGCTGTTTTTT. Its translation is CASGPTGAGAGELFF. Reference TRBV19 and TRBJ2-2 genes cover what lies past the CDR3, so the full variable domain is DGGITQSPKYLFRKEGQNVTLSCEQNLNHDAMYWYRQDPGQGLRLIYYSQIVNDFQKGDIAEGYSVSREKKESFPLTVTSAQKNPTAFYLCASGPTGAGAGELFFGEGSRLTVL.